This T cell receptor beta chain is from a study of Graves' ophthalmopathy and Graves' hyperthyroidism. Researchers took RNA transcripts and amplified TCR beta CDR3 regions from them. Following a first-round RT-PCR that used HTBI primers, a second-round multiplex PCR was carried out. TCRdb ran MiXCR on the multiplex PCR reads and lists one entry per CDR3 protein. The sample has almost 750,000 distinct CDR3 sequences, roughly 40% seen once. The PBMCs had their origin in approximately 10 ml of fresh peripheral blood. Findings and caveats of the study: Built on 13 signatures, a model told ophthalmopathy apart from stable hyperthyroidism with around 90% sensitivity and approximately 81% specificity.

Germline V gene sequence: CDR1 SGDLS, CDR2 YYNGEE. The CDR3 covers 14 residues. Trimming cost V 7 bases and J 7 bases, with 15 bases left between them. This clonotype was observed many times. Its antigen is unknown. J is TRBJ1-6 and V is TRBV9, with D possibly TRBD1 on 6 matching bases. Input material: peripheral blood. This TCR was recovered from an adult man with Graves' ophthalmopathy. The CDR3 loop reads CASASGGGNSPLHF. The CDR3 DNA is TGTGCCAGCGCTAGTGGAGGGGGAAATTCACCCCTCCACTTT. The whole variable domain, filled in from reference TRBV9 and TRBJ1-6, reads DSGVTQTPKHLITATGQRVTLRCSPRSGDLSVYWYQQSLDQGLQFLIQYYNGEERAKGNILERFSAQQFPDLHSELNLSSLELGDSALYFCASASGGGNSPLHFGNGTRLTVT.